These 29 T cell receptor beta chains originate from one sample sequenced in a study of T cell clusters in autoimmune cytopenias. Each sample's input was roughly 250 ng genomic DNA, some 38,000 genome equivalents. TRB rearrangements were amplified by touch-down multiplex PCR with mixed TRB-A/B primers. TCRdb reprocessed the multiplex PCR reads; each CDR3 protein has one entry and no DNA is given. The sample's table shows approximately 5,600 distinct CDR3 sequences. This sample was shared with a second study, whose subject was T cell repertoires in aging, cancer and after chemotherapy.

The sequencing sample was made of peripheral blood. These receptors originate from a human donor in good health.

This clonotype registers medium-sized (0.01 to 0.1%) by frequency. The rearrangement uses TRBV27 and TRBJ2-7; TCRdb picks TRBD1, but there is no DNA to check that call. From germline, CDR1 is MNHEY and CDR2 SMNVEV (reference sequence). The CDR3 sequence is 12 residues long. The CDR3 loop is CASSQQGTEQYF.

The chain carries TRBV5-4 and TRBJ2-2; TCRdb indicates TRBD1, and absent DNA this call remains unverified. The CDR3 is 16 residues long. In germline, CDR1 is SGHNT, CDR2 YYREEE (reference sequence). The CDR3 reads CASSLFQGSFTGELFF.

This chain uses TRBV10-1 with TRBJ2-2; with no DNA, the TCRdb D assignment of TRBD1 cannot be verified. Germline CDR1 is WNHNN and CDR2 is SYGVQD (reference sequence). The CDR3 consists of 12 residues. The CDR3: CASSLYRGELFF.

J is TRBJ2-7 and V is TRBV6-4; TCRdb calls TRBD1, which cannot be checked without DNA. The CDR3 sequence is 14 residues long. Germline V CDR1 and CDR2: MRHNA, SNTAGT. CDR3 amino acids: CASKGDRGNHEQYF.

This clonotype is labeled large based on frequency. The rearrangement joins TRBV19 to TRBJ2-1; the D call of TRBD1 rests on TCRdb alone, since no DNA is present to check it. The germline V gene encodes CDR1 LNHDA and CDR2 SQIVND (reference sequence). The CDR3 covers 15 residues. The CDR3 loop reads CASSLKDRWNNEQFF.

The CDR3 reads CASSFRLNQPQHF. The chain couples TRBV12-3 or TRBV12-4 to TRBJ1-5. The CDR3 contains 13 residues.

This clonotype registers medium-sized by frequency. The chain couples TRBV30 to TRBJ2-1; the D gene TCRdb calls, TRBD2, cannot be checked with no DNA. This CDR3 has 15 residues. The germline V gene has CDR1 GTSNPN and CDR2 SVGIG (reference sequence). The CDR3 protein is CAWSRGLAGGGEQFF. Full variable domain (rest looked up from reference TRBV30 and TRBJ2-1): SQTIHQWPATLVQPVGSPLSLECTVEGTSNPNLYWYRQAAGRGLQLLFYSVGIGQISSEVPQNLSASRPQDRQFILSSKKLLLSDSGFYLCAWSRGLAGGGEQFFGPGTRLTVL.

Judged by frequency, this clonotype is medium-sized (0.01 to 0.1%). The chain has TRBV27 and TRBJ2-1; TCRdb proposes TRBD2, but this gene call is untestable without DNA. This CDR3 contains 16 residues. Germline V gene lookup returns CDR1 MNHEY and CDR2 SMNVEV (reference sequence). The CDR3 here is CASSPIVGGGKNEQFF.

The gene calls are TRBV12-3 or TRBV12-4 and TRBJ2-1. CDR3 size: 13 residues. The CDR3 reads CASSLVDVIGQFF.

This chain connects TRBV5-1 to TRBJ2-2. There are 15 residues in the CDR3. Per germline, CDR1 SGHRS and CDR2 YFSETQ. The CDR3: CASSLGEPNTGELFF. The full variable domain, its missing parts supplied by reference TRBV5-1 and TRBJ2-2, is KAGVTQTPRYLIKTRGQQVTLSCSPISGHRSVSWYQQTPGQGLQFLFEYFSETQRNKGNFPGRFSGRQFSNSRSEMNVSTLELGDSALYLCASSLGEPNTGELFFGEGSRLTVL.

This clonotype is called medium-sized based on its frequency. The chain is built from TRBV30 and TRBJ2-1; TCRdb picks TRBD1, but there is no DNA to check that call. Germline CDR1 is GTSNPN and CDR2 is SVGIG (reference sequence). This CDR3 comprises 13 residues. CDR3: CAWGPLGRNEQFF.

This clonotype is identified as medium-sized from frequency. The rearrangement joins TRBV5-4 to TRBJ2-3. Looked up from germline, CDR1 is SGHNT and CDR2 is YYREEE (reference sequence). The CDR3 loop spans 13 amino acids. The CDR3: CASSQAGADTQYF.

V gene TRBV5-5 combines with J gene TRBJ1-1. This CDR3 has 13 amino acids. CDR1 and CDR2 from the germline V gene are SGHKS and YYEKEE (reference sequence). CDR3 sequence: CASSLGPLALAFF.

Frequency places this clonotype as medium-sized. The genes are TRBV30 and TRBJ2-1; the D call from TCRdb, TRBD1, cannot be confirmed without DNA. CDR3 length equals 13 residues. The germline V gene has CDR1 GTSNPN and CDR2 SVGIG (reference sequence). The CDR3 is CAWSRSGAGEQFF.

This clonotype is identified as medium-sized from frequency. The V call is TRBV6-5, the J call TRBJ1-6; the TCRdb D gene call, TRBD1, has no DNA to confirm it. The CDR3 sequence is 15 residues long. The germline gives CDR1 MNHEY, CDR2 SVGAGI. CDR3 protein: CASSYQGQANSPLHF.

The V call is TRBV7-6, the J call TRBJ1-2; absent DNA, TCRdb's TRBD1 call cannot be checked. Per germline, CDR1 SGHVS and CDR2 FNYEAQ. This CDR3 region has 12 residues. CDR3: CASSFGTEGYTF.

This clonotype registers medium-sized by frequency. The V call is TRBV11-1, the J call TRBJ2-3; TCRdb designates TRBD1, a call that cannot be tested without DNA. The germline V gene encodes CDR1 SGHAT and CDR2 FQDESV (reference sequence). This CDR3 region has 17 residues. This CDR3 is CASSFGGRGEYTDTQYF.

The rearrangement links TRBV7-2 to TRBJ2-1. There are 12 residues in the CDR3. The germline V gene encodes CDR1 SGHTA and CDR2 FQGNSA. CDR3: CASSTSYNEQFF.

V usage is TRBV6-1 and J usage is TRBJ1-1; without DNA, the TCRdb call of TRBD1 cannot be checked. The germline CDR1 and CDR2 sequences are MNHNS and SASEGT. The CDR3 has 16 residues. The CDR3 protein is CASSEEEGRGKTEAFF.

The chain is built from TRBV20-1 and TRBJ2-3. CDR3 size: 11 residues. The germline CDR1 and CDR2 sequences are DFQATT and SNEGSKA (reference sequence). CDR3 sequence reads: CSAREYTTQYF.

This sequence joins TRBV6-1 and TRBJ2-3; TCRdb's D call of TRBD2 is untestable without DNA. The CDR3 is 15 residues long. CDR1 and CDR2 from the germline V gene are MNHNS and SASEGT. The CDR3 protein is CASHSAGGLPDTQYF.

CDR3 residues: CSVGTGSYEKLFF. The chain links TRBV29-1 to TRBJ1-4; without DNA, the TCRdb call of TRBD1 cannot be checked. This CDR3 has 13 amino acids. Germline lookup yields CDR1 SQVTM and CDR2 ANQGSEA.

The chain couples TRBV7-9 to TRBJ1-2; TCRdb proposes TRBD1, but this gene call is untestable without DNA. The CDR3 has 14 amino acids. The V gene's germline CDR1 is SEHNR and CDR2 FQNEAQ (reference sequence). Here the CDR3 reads CASSPQGLGYGYTF.

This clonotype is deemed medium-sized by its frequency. The CDR3 is CASSLIKLAGRTDTQYF. The chain uses TRBV6-2 or TRBV6-3 and TRBJ2-3; no DNA is available, so the TRBD2 call from TCRdb remains unchecked. The germline gives CDR1 MNHEY, CDR2 SVGEGT. This CDR3 has 17 amino acids.

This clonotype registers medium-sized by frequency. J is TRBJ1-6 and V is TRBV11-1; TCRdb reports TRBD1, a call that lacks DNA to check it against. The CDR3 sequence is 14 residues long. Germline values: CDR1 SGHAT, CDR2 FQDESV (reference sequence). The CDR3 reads CASTPGLGNSPLHF. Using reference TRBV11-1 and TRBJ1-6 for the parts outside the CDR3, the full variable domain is EAEVAQSPRYKITEKSQAVAFWCDPISGHATLYWYRQILGQGPELLVQFQDESVVDDSQLPKDRFSAERLKGVDSTLKIQPAELGDSAMYLCASTPGLGNSPLHFGNGTRLTVT.

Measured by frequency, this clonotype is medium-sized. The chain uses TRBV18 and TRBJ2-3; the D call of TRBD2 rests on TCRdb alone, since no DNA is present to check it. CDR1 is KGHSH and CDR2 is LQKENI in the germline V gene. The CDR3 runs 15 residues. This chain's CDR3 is CASSPPWRGSDTQYF.

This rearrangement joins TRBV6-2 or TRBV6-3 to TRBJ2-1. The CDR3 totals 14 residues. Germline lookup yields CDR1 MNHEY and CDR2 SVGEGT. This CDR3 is CASSYSSTYNEQFF.

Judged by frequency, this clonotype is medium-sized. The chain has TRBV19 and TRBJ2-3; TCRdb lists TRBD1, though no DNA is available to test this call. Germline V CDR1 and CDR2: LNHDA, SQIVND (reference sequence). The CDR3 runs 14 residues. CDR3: CASSMDREEKPQYF.

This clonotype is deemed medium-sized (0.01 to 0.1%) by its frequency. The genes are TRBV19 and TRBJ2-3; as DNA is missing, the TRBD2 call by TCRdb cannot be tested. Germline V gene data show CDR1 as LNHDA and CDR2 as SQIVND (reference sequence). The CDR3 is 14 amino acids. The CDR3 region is CASRTSGGTDTQYF.